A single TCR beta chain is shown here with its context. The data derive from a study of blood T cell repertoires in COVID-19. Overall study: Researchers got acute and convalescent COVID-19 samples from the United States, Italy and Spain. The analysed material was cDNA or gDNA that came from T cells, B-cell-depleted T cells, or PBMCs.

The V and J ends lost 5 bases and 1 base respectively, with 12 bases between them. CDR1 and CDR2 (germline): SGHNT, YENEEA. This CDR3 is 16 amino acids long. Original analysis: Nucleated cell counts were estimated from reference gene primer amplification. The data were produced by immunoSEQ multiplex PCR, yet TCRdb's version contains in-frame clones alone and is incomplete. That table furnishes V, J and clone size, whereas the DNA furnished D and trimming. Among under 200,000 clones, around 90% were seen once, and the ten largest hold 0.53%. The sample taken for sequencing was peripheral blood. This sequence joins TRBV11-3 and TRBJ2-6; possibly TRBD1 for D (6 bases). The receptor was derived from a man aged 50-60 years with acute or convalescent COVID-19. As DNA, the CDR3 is TGTGCCAGCAGCAACGGGGACACTTCTGGGGCCAACGTCCTGACTTTC. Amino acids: CASSNGDTSGANVLTF.